The T cell receptor beta chain described here comes from a study of HIV-infected children after antiretroviral therapy interruption (dated by TCRdb to between 2018 and 2021). Background for the entire study: Eight children, all with CD4+ count above 500 and viral load below 50 copies/ml, were included, of whom four were on planned treatment interruption and four were on continuous treatment. In the interruption arm, samples were obtained at week 0, week 12, end of interruption (week 24 or 48), and about 3 years after study end. Most participating children had recorded exposure to EBV and CMV. In the continuous-treatment arm, samples from corresponding weeks 0, 48 and 150 were analyzed. Alongside measurements of thymic output, TCR repertoires of children on planned treatment interruption were compared with TCR repertoires of children on continuous antiretroviral treatment. The interruption group had a median age of approximately 9 years, compared with approximately 8 years in the continuous treatment group. Study-wide conclusions, independent of this receptor: The naive CD4+ Gini coefficient rose by the end of treatment interruption, suggesting clonal expansion, and returned to baseline by 3 years. In the naive CD4+ repertoires of PTI patients, CDR3 sharing between time points dropped after the start of interruption, while many sequences were shared between the end of interruption and 3 years later. The low number of patients is a limitation and the data should be interpreted with caution. The sorted CD45RA+ naive cells might contain minor non-naive CD45RA+ populations, such as EMRA or stem memory cells.

The library was made by 3' RACE. TCR libraries were constructed from RNA with a 3' RACE protocol that used unique molecular identifiers to correct for PCR amplification bias. Amplicon libraries were pooled in groups of up to 12 and sequenced on an Illumina MiSeq using v2 2x250 paired-end chemistry. As for the authors' bioinformatics: Reads were processed with Decombinator to assign V and J genes and CDR3, with barcode-based error and PCR bias correction. Before Gini coefficients were calculated with the R ineq package, the repertoires were subsampled to the same depth. Three approaches were used to assess CDR3 similarity: GLIPH, Hamming distance and a shared triplet metric. In TCRdb, the public reads were trimmed at Q25 with fastp and aligned with MiXCR, with productive beta chains retained. A single entry per CDR3 protein holds the most common genes and DNA from its merged rows. For this entry, the V and J calls and clone size follow TCRdb and not the study's own pipeline. For this sample there are about 37,000 distinct CDR3 sequences; about 6% appear just once. More than 0.95% of the sample rests with the top ten.

Sequences SQVTM (CDR1) and ANQGSEA (CDR2) are obtained from the germline V gene. Measured from the cysteine to the phenylalanine, the CDR3 is 12 residues long. The DNA shown is the 36-base CDR3, in frame from base 1. V is shortened by 7 bases, J by 1 base, and the region joining them spans 7 bases. What this sample's treatment or condition label stands for: PENTA 11 planned treatment interruption arm or continuous ART arm. Participants were children from the United Kingdom aged 2 to 15 years who had received at least three-drug ART for at least 24 weeks. The study required cryopreserved PBMCs containing at least 5 million viable cells, and a handful of candidate patients were excluded because of low viable PBMC yield. Naive CD4+ CD45RA+ CD45RO- T cells were FACS-sorted from thawed PBMCs on a FACSAria III cell sorter. After sorting, cells were fixed, and RNA was extracted with the RNeasy FFPE kit and then with the RNeasy Micro kit.

This clonotype was recorded many times. No cognate antigen has been identified for it. It has no much larger one-base neighbor in the sample; base qualities were not kept. Sample: CD45RA+ CD4+ T cells from PBMCs, pooled from several time points, taken from a donor given antiretroviral therapy, either interrupted or continuous. The sample's cell subset or site, from its label and the paper: naive CD4+ CD45RA+ CD45RO- T cells. The sequence was collected from a pool of human donors with HIV. The sequence joins TRBV29-1 to TRBJ2-2, and TRBD1 may be the D gene, going by 6 matching bases. The nucleotide sequence reads TGCAGCGGGGGACAGAACACCGGGGAGCTGTTTTTT. This gives the protein CSGGQNTGELFF.